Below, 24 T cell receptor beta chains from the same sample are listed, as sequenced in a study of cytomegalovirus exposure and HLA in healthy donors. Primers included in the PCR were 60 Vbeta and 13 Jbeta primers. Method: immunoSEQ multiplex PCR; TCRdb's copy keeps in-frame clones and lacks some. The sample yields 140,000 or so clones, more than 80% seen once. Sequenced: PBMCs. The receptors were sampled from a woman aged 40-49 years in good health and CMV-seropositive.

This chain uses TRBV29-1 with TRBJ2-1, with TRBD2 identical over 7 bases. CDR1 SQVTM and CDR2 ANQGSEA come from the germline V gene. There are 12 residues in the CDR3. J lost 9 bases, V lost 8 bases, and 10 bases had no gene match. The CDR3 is CSTRTGGSEQFF. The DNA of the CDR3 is TGCAGCACAAGGACCGGGGGGAGTGAGCAGTTCTTC.

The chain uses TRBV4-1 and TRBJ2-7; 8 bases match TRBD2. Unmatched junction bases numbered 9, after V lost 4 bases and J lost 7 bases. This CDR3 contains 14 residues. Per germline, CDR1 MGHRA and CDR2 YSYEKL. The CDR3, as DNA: TGCGCCAGCAGCCTAAGGTCGGGAGGGCGGGAGCAGTACTTC. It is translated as CASSLRSGGREQYF.

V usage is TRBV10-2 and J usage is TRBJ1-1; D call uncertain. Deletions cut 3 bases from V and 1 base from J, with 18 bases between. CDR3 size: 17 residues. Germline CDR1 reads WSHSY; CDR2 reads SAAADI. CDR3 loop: CASSETLTTGRNTEAFF. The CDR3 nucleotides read TGCGCCAGCAGTGAAACCCTAACGACGGGGAGGAACACTGAAGCTTTCTTT.

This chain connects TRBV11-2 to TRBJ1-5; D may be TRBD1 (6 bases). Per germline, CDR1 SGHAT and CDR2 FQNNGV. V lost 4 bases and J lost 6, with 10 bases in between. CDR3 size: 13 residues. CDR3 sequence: CASSSTQGQPQHF. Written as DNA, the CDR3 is TGTGCCAGCAGCTCCACACAGGGTCAGCCCCAGCATTTT.

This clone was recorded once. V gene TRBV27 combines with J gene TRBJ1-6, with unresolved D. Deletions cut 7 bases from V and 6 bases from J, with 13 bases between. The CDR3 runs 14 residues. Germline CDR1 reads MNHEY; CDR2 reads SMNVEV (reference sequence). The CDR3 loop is CASTQRAGNSPLHF. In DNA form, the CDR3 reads TGTGCCAGCACCCAGAGGGCGGGTAATTCACCCCTCCACTTT.

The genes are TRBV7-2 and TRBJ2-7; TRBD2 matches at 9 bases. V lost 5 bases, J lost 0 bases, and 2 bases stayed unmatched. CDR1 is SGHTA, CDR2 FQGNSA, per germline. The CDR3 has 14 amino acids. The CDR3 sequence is CASSSGRPSYEQYF. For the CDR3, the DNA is TGTGCCAGCAGCAGCGGGAGGCCCTCCTACGAGCAGTACTTC.

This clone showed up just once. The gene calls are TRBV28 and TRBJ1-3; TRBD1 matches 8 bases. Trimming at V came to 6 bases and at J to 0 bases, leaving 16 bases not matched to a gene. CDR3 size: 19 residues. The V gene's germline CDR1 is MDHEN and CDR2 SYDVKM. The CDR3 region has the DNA TGTGCCAGCAGGCTAGGGTGGGGGACAGGCATCGACTCTGGAAACACCATATATTTT. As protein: CASRLGWGTGIDSGNTIYF.

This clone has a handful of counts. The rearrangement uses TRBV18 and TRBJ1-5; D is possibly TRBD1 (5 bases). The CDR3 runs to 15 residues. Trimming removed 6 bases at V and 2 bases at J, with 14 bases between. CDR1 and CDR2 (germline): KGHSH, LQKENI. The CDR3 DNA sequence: TGTGCCAGCTCCCCCAGGGATTTTGGCAATCAGCCCCAGCATTTT. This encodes CASSPRDFGNQPQHF.

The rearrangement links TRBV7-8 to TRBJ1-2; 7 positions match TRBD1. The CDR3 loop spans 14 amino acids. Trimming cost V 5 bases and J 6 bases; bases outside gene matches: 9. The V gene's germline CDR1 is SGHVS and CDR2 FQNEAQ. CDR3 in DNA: TGTGCCAGCAGCACTTCCACGACAGGGAATGGCTACACCTTC. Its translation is CASSTSTTGNGYTF.

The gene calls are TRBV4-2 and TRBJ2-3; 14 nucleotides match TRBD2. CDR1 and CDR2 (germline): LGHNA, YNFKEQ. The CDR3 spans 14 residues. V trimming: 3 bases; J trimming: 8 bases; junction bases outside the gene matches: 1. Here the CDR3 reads CASSQGTSGGTQYF. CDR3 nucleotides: TGTGCCAGCAGCCAGGGGACTAGCGGGGGTACGCAGTATTTT.

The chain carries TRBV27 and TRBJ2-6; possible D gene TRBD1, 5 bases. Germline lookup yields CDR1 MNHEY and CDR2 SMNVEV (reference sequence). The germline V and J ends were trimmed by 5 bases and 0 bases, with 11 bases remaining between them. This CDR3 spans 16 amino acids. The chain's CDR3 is CASSPTRVSGANVLTF. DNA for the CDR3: TGTGCCAGCAGTCCAACCAGGGTCTCTGGGGCCAACGTCCTGACTTTC.

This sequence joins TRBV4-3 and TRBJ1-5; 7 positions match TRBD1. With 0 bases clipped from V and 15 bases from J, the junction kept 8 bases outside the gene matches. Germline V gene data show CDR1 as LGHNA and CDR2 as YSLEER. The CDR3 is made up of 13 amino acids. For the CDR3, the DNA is TGCGCCAGCAGCCAAGACCTACAGGGGAGAGTGCATTTT. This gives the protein CASSQDLQGRVHF.

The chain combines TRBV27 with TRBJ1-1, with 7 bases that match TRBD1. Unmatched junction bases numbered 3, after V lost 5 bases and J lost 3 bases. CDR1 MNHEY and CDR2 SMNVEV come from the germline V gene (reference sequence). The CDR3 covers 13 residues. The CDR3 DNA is TGTGCCAGCAGTAGAGACAGGGACACTGAAGCTTTCTTT. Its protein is CASSRDRDTEAFF.

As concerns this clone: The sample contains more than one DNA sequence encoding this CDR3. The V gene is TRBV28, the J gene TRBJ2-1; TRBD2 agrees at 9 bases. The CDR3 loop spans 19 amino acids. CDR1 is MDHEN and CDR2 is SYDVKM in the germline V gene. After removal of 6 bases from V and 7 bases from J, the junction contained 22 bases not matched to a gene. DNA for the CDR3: TGTGCCAGCAGCACCGTTATTATCGGCGGGAGGGGGGCAGCGAATGAGCAGTTCTTC. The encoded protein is CASSTVIIGGRGAANEQFF. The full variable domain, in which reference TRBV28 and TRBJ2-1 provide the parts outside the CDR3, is DVKVTQSSRYLVKRTGEKVFLECVQDMDHENMFWYRQDPGLGLRLIYFSYDVKMKEKGDIPEGYSVSREKKERFSLILESASTNQTSMYLCASSTVIIGGRGAANEQFFGPGTRLTVL.

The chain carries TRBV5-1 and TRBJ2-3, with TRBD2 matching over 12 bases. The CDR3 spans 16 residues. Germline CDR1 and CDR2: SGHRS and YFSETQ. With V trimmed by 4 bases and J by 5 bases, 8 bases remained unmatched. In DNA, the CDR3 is TGCGCCAGCAGCACACTAGCGGGGGGCCGGGGAGATACGCAGTATTTT. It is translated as CASSTLAGGRGDTQYF.

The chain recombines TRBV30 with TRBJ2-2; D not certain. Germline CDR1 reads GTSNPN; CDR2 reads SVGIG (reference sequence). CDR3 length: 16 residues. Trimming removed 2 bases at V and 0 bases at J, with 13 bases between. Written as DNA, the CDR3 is TGTGCCTGGAGTAGGTCTAGACGGGCGAACACCGGGGAGCTGTTTTTT. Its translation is CAWSRSRRANTGELFF.

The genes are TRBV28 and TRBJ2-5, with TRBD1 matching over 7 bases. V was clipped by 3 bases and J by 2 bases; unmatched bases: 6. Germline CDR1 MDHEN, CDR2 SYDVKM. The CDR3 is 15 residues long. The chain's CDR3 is CASSFTGEPQETQYF. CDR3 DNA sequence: TGTGCCAGCAGTTTTACAGGGGAACCTCAAGAGACCCAGTACTTC.

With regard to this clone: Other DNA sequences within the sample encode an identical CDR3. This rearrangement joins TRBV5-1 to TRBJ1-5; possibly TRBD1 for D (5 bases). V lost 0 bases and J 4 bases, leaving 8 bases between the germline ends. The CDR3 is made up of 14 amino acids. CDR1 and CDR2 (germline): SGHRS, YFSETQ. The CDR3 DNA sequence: TGCGCCAGCAGCTTGGGGGGGGGTAATCAGCCCCAGCATTTT. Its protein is CASSLGGGNQPQHF.

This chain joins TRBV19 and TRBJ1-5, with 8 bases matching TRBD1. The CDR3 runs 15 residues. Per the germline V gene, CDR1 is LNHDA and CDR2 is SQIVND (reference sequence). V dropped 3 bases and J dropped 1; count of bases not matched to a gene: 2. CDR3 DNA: TGTGCCAGTAGTATTGGACAGGGAAGCAATCAGCCCCAGCATTTT. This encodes CASSIGQGSNQPQHF.

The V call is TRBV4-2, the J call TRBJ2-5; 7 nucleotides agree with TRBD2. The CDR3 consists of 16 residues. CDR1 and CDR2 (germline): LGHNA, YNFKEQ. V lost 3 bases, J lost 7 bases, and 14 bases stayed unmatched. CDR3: CASSQGGGLGTATQYF. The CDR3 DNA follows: TGTGCCAGCAGCCAGGGGGGAGGGTTGGGTACGGCGACCCAGTACTTC.

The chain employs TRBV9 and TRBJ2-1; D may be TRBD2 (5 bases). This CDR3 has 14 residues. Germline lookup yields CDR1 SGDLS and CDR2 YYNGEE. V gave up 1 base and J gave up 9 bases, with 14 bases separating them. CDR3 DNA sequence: TGTGCCAGCAGCGTACGTAGTGGGAGTACTGAGCAGTTCTTC. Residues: CASSVRSGSTEQFF. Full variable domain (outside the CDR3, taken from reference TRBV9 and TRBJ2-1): DSGVTQTPKHLITATGQRVTLRCSPRSGDLSVYWYQQSLDQGLQFLIQYYNGEERAKGNILERFSAQQFPDLHSELNLSSLELGDSALYFCASSVRSGSTEQFFGPGTRLTVL.

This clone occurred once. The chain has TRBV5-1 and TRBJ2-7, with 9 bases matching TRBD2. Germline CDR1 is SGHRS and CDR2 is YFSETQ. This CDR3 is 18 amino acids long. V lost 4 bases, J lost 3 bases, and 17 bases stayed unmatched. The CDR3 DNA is TGCGCCAGCAGCGGCGGAACTAGCGGGCAAACCTCCGGCTACGAGCAGTACTTC. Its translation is CASSGGTSGQTSGYEQYF.

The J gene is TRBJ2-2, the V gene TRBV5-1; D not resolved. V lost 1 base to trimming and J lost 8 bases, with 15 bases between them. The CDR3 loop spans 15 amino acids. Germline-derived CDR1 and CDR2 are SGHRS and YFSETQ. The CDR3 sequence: CASSLPDMFRGELFF. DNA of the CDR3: TGCGCCAGCAGCTTGCCCGACATGTTTAGAGGGGAGCTGTTTTTT.

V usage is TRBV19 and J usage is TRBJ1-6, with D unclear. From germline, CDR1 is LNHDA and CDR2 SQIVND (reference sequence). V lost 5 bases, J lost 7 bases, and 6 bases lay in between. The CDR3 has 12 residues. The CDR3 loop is CASSDRNSPLHF. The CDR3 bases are TGTGCCAGTAGTGATCGGAATTCACCCCTCCACTTT. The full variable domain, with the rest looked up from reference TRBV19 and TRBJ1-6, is DGGITQSPKYLFRKEGQNVTLSCEQNLNHDAMYWYRQDPGQGLRLIYYSQIVNDFQKGDIAEGYSVSREKKESFPLTVTSAQKNPTAFYLCASSDRNSPLHFGNGTRLTVT.